Following are 24 T cell receptor beta chains from one sample sequenced in a study of T cell responses to AZD1222 COVID-19 vaccine. TCRdb's copy holds only in-frame clones and misses some; the assay was immunoSEQ multiplex PCR. Of some 150,000 clones listed, 90% are singletons. The material sequenced was peripheral blood, taken on day 0 of AZD1222 vaccination. Every receptor here comes from an adult in good health.

In this sample, this clone turned up once. V is TRBV6-4 and J is TRBJ1-1; the D is unclear. The CDR3 extends over 13 amino acids. Germline lookup yields CDR1 MRHNA and CDR2 SNTAGT. V lost 4 bases and J 0 bases, leaving 6 bases between the germline ends. The CDR3 coding sequence is TGTGCCAGCAGTGCGTACATGAACACTGAAGCTTTCTTT. Translation: CASSAYMNTEAFF.

This chain joins TRBV28 and TRBJ2-1, with D possibly TRBD2 on 5 matching bases. The germline V and J ends were trimmed by 3 bases and 3 bases, with 12 bases remaining between them. Germline assignment: CDR1 MDHEN and CDR2 SYDVKM. This CDR3 has 15 residues. The CDR3 nucleotides read TGTGCCAGCAGTTTGGCGCTAGCCGGCTACAATGAGCAGTTCTTC. Translation: CASSLALAGYNEQFF.

This clone came up once. The chain recombines TRBV11-3 with TRBJ2-5; 8 nucleotides align to TRBD2. V trimming: 5 bases; J trimming: 5 bases; junction bases outside the gene matches: 7. The CDR3 loop spans 14 amino acids. CDR1 and CDR2 (germline): SGHNT, YENEEA. This chain's CDR3 is CASSPRGGMETQYF. Here the CDR3 DNA reads TGTGCCAGCAGCCCCCGCGGGGGGATGGAGACCCAGTACTTC. The full variable domain, rest sourced from reference TRBV11-3 and TRBJ2-5, is EAGVVQSPRYKIIEKKQPVAFWCNPISGHNTLYWYLQNLGQGPELLIRYENEEAVDDSQLPKDRFSAERLKGVDSTLKIQPAELGDSAVYLCASSPRGGMETQYFGPGTRLLVL.

CDR3 amino acids: CASSTSGTGRATKNIQYF. In DNA, the CDR3 is TGTGCCAGTAGTACCTCCGGGACAGGGAGAGCGACCAAAAACATTCAGTACTTC. The chain uses TRBV19 and TRBJ2-4; 9 positions agree with TRBD1. Germline CDR1 reads LNHDA; CDR2 reads SQIVND (reference sequence). V was pared by 4 bases and J by 2 bases, with 12 bases of the junction left unmatched. The CDR3 consists of 18 residues.

The CDR3 nucleotides read TGCGCCAGCAGCTTCCTAGGGCGAGCCAAAAACATTCAGTACTTC. It specifies CASSFLGRAKNIQYF. The rearrangement uses TRBV4-1 and TRBJ2-4, with unresolved D. Germline CDR1 MGHRA, CDR2 YSYEKL. The length of the CDR3 is 15 residues. Trimming left V 5 bases short and J 0 bases short, with 11 bases between.

This chain uses TRBV2 with TRBJ1-2; TRBD1 matches 7 bases. Germline V CDR1 and CDR2: SNHLY, FYNNEI. V gave up 6 bases and J gave up 4 bases; unmatched junction bases: 8. This CDR3 comprises 14 residues. This chain's CDR3 is CASRPDRAPYGYTF. The CDR3 DNA reads as TGTGCCAGCAGACCCGACAGGGCTCCCTATGGCTACACCTTC.

The chain joins TRBV5-4 to TRBJ2-5; TRBD1 agrees at 11 bases. CDR3 size: 13 residues. V lost 4 bases to trimming and J lost 5 bases; unmatched junction nucleotides: 1. Germline loops: CDR1 SGHNT, CDR2 YYREEE (reference sequence). The CDR3 region is CASSGTGGETQYF. DNA for the CDR3: TGTGCCAGCAGCGGGACAGGGGGGGAGACCCAGTACTTC.

V and J are TRBV7-2 and TRBJ2-5; D unclear. Trimming stripped 1 base from V and 9 bases from J, with 15 bases between. Germline V gives CDR1 SGHTA, CDR2 FQGNSA. The CDR3 is made up of 14 amino acids. CDR3 DNA sequence: TGTGCCAGCAGCTTAGTTAGCAGCCCTGAGGCCCAGTACTTC. It encodes CASSLVSSPEAQYF.

In this sample, this clone turned up a few times. The CDR3 loop reads CASSNAGGYETQYF. DNA of the CDR3: TGTGCCAGTAGCAACGCCGGAGGGTACGAGACCCAGTACTTC. V gene TRBV19 combines with J gene TRBJ2-5, with D maybe TRBD2 (6 bases). The length of the CDR3 is 14 residues. Germline loops: CDR1 LNHDA, CDR2 SQIVND (reference sequence). Trimming stripped 6 bases from V and 5 bases from J, with 16 bases between.

The chain links TRBV6-2 or TRBV6-3 to TRBJ1-5, with D unclear. In germline, CDR1 is MNHEY, CDR2 SVGEGT. There are 14 residues in the CDR3. V dropped 2 bases and J dropped 0 bases, with 5 bases sitting between them. The CDR3 spells CASSYGYSNQPQHF. The DNA of the CDR3 is TGTGCCAGCAGTTACGGGTATAGCAATCAGCCCCAGCATTTT.

V is TRBV10-3 and J is TRBJ1-5; maybe TRBD1 (5 bases). CDR1 is ENHRY and CDR2 is SYGVKD in the germline V gene. The CDR3 runs to 15 residues. V lost 4 bases, J lost 0 bases, and 10 bases lay in between. The CDR3 sequence: CAISGGEVSNQPQHF. CDR3 DNA sequence: TGTGCCATCAGTGGAGGGGAGGTTAGCAATCAGCCCCAGCATTTT.

The rearrangement links TRBV30 to TRBJ1-3; D remains ambiguous. The CDR3 contains 15 residues. The V end lost 2 bases, the J end lost 7 bases, and 18 bases lay between the germline ends. Germline loops: CDR1 GTSNPN, CDR2 SVGIG (reference sequence). As DNA, the CDR3 is TGTGCCTGGAGTTCGCCCGGGGTGGGGAGGAACACCATATATTTT. Translating gives CAWSSPGVGRNTIYF.

The chain carries TRBV19 and TRBJ1-2, with 7 bases matching TRBD1. Germline CDR1 and CDR2: LNHDA and SQIVND (reference sequence). This CDR3 is built from 13 residues. The V and J ends lost 5 bases and 6 bases, in that order; junction bases with no gene match: 6. The CDR3 nucleotides are TGTGCCAGTAGTCGACAGGGTCTGGATGGCTACACCTTC. It translates to CASSRQGLDGYTF.

The chain couples TRBV11-2 to TRBJ2-5; D remains unclear. The CDR3 is 16 residues long. The V end was cut by 0 bases, the J end by 3 bases, with 14 bases between. The germline gives CDR1 SGHAT, CDR2 FQNNGV. As DNA, the CDR3 is TGTGCCAGCAGCTTAGAAACCGGGTCCCCAGAAGAGACCCAGTACTTC. Protein sequence: CASSLETGSPEETQYF.

This chain uses TRBV6-2 or TRBV6-3 with TRBJ2-1, with 13 bases fitting TRBD2. Germline CDR1 is MNHEY and CDR2 is SVGEGT. The CDR3 is 14 residues long. V shed 5 bases, J shed 15 bases, and the junction held 10 bases outside the gene matches. The CDR3 loop reads CASSTKPTSGRSFF. The CDR3 DNA is TGTGCCAGCAGTACAAAACCGACTAGCGGGAGGTCGTTCTTC.

The V gene is TRBV4-2, the J gene TRBJ1-4; TRBD1 is a possible D gene (6 bases). The germline gives CDR1 LGHNA, CDR2 YNFKEQ. Trimming shortened V by 3 bases and J by 2 bases, and 13 bases separated the two germline ends. CDR3 length: 16 amino acids. The CDR3 region is CASSQGGGLTNEKLFF. The CDR3 nucleotides are TGTGCCAGCAGCCAGGGAGGGGGATTGACTAATGAAAAACTGTTTTTT.

In this sample, this clone turned up once. V usage is TRBV18 and J usage is TRBJ1-2; perhaps TRBD1 as D (5 bases). The CDR3 length is 13 residues. Germline values: CDR1 KGHSH, CDR2 LQKENI. V was shortened by 3 bases and J by 3 bases, with 8 bases between the two germline ends. The CDR3 DNA sequence: TGTGCCAGCTCACCGGGGACCGACTATGGCTACACCTTC. It yields the protein CASSPGTDYGYTF.

The rearrangement uses TRBV30 and TRBJ2-7; the D is unclear. The CDR3 extends over 13 amino acids. Trimming removed 1 base at V and 2 bases at J, with 9 bases between. Germline V gene sequence: CDR1 GTSNPN, CDR2 SVGIG (reference sequence). The CDR3 coding sequence is TGTGCCTGGAGTGAGAATCTAGCCTACGAGCAGTACTTC. It yields the protein CAWSENLAYEQYF.

V gene TRBV5-8 combines with J gene TRBJ2-3; 7 bases align to TRBD2. With V trimmed by 1 base and J by 6 bases, 2 bases remained unmatched. CDR1 is SGHTS and CDR2 is YDEGEE in the germline V gene. This CDR3 has 13 residues. CDR3 loop: CASSLLGGDTQYF. CDR3 bases: TGTGCCAGCAGCTTGCTGGGAGGGGATACGCAGTATTTT.

The chain recombines TRBV5-1 with TRBJ2-5; 8 bases agree with TRBD2. CDR3 size: 16 residues. Germline-derived CDR1 and CDR2 are SGHRS and YFSETQ. Trimming took 3 bases from V and 5 from J; bases not matched to a gene: 12. CDR3 nucleotide sequence: TGCGCCAGCAGCTCCCGTCGGGCGGGAGGTTACGAGACCCAGTACTTC. Protein: CASSSRRAGGYETQYF. Together with reference TRBV5-1 and TRBJ2-5, the CDR3 gives the full variable domain: KAGVTQTPRYLIKTRGQQVTLSCSPISGHRSVSWYQQTPGQGLQFLFEYFSETQRNKGNFPGRFSGRQFSNSRSEMNVSTLELGDSALYLCASSSRRAGGYETQYFGPGTRLLVL.

The chain is built from TRBV13 and TRBJ2-1, with D maybe TRBD1 (5 bases). Germline loops: CDR1 PRHDT, CDR2 FYEKMQ (reference sequence). The length of the CDR3 is 14 residues. The V gene lost 5 bases and the J gene lost 8 bases, with 16 bases spanning the gap. CDR3 sequence: CASSELRGRDEQFF. CDR3 in DNA: TGTGCCAGCAGCGAGCTAAGGGGCAGGGATGAGCAGTTCTTC. The whole variable domain, filled in from reference TRBV13 and TRBJ2-1, reads AAGVIQSPRHLIKEKRETATLKCYPIPRHDTVYWYQQGPGQDPQFLISFYEKMQSDKGSIPDRFSAQQFSDYHSELNMSSLELGDSALYFCASSELRGRDEQFFGPGTRLTVL.

This clone was recorded once. V is TRBV4-1 and J is TRBJ2-1; 9 nucleotides match TRBD2. V shed 8 bases and J 5 bases; nucleotides not matched to a gene: 7. Germline V gene lookup returns CDR1 MGHRA and CDR2 YSYEKL. The CDR3 is made up of 14 amino acids. The CDR3 loop reads CASRGTSRDNEQFF. CDR3 DNA: TGCGCCAGCCGTGGGACTAGCAGAGACAATGAGCAGTTCTTC.

The chain carries TRBV7-9 and TRBJ2-7, with a weak D call TRBD2 (5 bases). The CDR3 is 15 residues long. CDR1 and CDR2 from the germline V gene are SEHNR and FQNEAQ (reference sequence). The V end lost 5 bases, the J end lost 5 bases, and 19 bases lay between the germline ends. DNA of the CDR3: TGTGCCAGCAGCCCCAAAGGCGGGCCCCTGGACGAGCAGTACTTC. As protein: CASSPKGGPLDEQYF. The full variable domain, with the rest looked up from reference TRBV7-9 and TRBJ2-7, is DTGVSQNPRHKITKRGQNVTFRCDPISEHNRLYWYRQTLGQGPEFLTYFQNEAQLEKSRLLSDRFSAERPKGSFSTLEIQRTEQGDSAMYLCASSPKGGPLDEQYFGPGTRLTVT.

The rearrangement links TRBV30 to TRBJ2-2; TRBD2 agrees at 10 bases. CDR1 is GTSNPN, CDR2 SVGIG, per germline (reference sequence). This CDR3 region has 14 residues. The trim removed 1 base at V and 7 bases at J, leaving 3 bases unmatched. The CDR3 bases are TGTGCCTGGAGTGGCCTAGCGGGAGTCGGGGAGCTGTTTTTT. It yields the protein CAWSGLAGVGELFF.